The clone carrying this TCR beta chain has only a few counts. What it recognizes is unknown. Germline CDR1 and CDR2: MNHEY and SVGAGI. Trimming shortened V by 6 bases and J by 0 bases, and 18 bases separated the two germline ends. The CDR3 totals 16 residues. The data stem from a study of T cell repertoires in cytomegalovirus infection. Across the study: The study used recently identified HLA-C-restricted and well-studied HLA-B-restricted CMV epitopes. Public TCR beta signatures marked donors with CMV infection and the matching HLA.

The study, taken as a whole, reports: CMV-specific TCR beta clonotypes restricted by HLA-C were the ones dominating the ex vivo response. Totalled public TCR beta family frequency picked out people who carried CMV plus the relevant HLA.

TCRdb re-derived calls from the reads in MiXCR, one entry per CDR3 protein. The sample carries a few hundred thousand distinct CDR3 sequences, 40% recorded once. The chain combines TRBV6-5 with TRBJ2-7; D tentatively fits TRBD1 or TRBD2 (5 bases each). This clonotype was obtained from a human donor in good health (CMV status not recorded). Some clones in this sample may be carry-over from other donors' samples. The sample consisted of cultured PBMCs, taken from culture after CMV antigen stimulation. This chain's CDR3 is CASSGTAERFSYEQYF. The CDR3 nucleotides read TGTGCCAGCAGCGGGACGGCCGAACGATTCTCCTACGAGCAGTACTTC.